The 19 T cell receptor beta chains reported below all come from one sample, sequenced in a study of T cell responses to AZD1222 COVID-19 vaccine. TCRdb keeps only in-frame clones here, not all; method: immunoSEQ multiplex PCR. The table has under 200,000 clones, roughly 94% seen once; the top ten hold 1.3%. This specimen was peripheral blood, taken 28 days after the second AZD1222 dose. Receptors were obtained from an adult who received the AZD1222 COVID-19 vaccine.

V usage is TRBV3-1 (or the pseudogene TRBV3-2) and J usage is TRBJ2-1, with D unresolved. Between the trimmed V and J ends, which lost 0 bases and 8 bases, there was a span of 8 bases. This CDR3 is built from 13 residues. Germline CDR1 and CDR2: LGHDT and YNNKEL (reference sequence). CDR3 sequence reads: CASSQDLMDEQFF. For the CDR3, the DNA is TGTGCCAGCAGCCAAGACCTGATGGATGAGCAGTTCTTC.

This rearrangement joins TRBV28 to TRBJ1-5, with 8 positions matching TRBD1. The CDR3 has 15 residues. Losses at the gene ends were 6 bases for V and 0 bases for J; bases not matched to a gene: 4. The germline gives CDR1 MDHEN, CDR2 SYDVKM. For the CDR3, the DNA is TGTGCCAGCAGCCGACAGGGGAATAGCAATCAGCCCCAGCATTTT. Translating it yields CASSRQGNSNQPQHF.

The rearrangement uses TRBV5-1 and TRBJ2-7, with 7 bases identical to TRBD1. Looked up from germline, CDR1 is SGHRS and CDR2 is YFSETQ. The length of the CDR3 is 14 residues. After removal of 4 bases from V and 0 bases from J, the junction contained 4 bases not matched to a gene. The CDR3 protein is CASSPRDSSYEQYF. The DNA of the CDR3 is TGCGCCAGCAGCCCCCGGGACAGCTCCTACGAGCAGTACTTC.

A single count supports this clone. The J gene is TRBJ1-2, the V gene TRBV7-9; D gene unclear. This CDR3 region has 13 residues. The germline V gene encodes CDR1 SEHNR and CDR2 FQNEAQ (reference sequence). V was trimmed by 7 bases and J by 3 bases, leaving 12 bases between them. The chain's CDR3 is CASTQLGDYGYTF. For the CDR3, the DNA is TGTGCCAGCACCCAGTTGGGTGACTATGGCTACACCTTC. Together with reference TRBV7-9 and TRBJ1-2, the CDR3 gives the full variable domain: DTGVSQNPRHKITKRGQNVTFRCDPISEHNRLYWYRQTLGQGPEFLTYFQNEAQLEKSRLLSDRFSAERPKGSFSTLEIQRTEQGDSAMYLCASTQLGDYGYTFGSGTRLTVV.

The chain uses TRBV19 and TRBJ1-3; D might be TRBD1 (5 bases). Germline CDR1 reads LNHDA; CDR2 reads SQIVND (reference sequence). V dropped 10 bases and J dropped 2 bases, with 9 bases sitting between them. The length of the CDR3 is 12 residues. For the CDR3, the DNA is TGTGCCACCGGGACGACTGGAAACACCATATATTTT. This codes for CATGTTGNTIYF. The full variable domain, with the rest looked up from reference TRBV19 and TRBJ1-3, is DGGITQSPKYLFRKEGQNVTLSCEQNLNHDAMYWYRQDPGQGLRLIYYSQIVNDFQKGDIAEGYSVSREKKESFPLTVTSAQKNPTAFYLCATGTTGNTIYFGEGSWLTVV.

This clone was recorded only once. The CDR3 DNA is TGTGCCAGCAGTACTAACACAGGGCGTGATTATAATTCACCCCTCCACTTT. Translation: CASSTNTGRDYNSPLHF. V gene TRBV28 combines with J gene TRBJ1-6, with D possibly matching TRBD1 (6 bases). Germline lookup yields CDR1 MDHEN and CDR2 SYDVKM. The CDR3 has 17 amino acids. V lost 5 bases to trimming and J lost 4 bases, with 18 bases between them.

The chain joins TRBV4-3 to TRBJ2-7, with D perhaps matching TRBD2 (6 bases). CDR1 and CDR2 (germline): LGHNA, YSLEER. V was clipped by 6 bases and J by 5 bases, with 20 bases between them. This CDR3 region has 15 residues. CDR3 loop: CASSQILALLNEQYF. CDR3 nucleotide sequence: TGCGCCAGCAGTCAAATACTAGCTCTGTTAAACGAGCAGTACTTC.

CDR3 sequence reads: CAIRSTGAGNTIYF. The CDR3 bases are TGTGCCATCAGATCGACAGGGGCTGGAAACACCATATATTTT. The chain uses TRBV10-3 and TRBJ1-3; 8 positions agree with TRBD1. The CDR3 extends over 14 amino acids. Per germline, CDR1 ENHRY and CDR2 SYGVKD. J lost 2 bases, V lost 6 bases, and 3 bases had no gene match.

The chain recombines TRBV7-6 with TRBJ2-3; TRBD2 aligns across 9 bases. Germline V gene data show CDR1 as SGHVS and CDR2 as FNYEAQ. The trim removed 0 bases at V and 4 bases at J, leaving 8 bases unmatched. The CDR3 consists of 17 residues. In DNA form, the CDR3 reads TGTGCCAGCAGCTTAGCTCTCGCGGGAGGGGGGCCAGATACGCAGTATTTT. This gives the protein CASSLALAGGGPDTQYF.

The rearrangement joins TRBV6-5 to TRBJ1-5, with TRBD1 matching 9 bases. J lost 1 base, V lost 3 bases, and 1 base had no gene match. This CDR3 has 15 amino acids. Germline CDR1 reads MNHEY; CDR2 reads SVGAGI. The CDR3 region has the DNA TGTGCCAGCAGTTATACAGGGGGCAGCAATCAGCCCCAGCATTTT. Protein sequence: CASSYTGGSNQPQHF.

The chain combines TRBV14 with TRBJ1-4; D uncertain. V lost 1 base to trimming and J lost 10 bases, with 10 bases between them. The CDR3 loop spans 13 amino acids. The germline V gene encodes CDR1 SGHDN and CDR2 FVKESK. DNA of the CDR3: TGTGCCAGCAGCCAAGCGCGATACGGAAAACTGTTTTTT. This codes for CASSQARYGKLFF.

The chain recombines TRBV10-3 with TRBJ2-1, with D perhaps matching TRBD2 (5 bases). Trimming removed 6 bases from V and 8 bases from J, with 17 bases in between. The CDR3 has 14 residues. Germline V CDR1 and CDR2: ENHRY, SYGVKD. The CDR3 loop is CAISDPTGSDEQFF. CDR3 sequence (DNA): TGTGCCATCAGCGACCCGACGGGGAGCGATGAGCAGTTCTTC.

The DNA of the CDR3 is TGTGCCAGCCTGGCAGCCCATAGCAATCAGCCCCAGCATTTT. Translation: CASLAAHSNQPQHF. The chain links TRBV2 to TRBJ1-5; D is ambiguous. This CDR3 contains 14 residues. Germline V gene sequence: CDR1 SNHLY, CDR2 FYNNEI. V shed 8 bases and J shed 0 bases, with 11 bases lying between them.

CDR3 loop: CASSVSPTSGAYEQYF. The CDR3 DNA sequence: TGTGCCAGCAGCGTAAGCCCAACTAGCGGGGCCTACGAGCAGTACTTC. The chain uses TRBV9 and TRBJ2-7; 10 positions agree with TRBD2. Germline-derived CDR1 and CDR2 are SGDLS and YYNGEE. With 1 base clipped from V and 2 bases from J, the junction kept 6 bases outside the gene matches. The CDR3 is 16 residues long.

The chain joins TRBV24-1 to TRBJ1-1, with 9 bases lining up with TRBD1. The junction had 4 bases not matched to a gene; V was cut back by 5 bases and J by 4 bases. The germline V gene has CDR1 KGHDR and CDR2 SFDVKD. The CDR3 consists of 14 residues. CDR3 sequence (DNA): TGTGCCACCAGTGGTGGACAGGGGATCACTGAAGCTTTCTTT. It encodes CATSGGQGITEAFF.

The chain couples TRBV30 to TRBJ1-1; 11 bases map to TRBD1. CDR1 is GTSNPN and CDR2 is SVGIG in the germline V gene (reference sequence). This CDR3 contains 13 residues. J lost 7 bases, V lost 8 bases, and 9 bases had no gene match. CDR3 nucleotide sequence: TGTGCCGGACATGGGACAGGGGGAAATGAAGCTTTCTTT. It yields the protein CAGHGTGGNEAFF.

The CDR3 is CASSVGGTGWAFF. The CDR3 nucleotides read TGTGCCAGCAGCGTAGGCGGCACCGGTTGGGCTTTCTTT. This sequence joins TRBV9 and TRBJ1-1; no reliable D call. With 0 bases removed from V and 11 bases from J, the gap between germline ends came to 14 bases. In germline, CDR1 is SGDLS, CDR2 YYNGEE. This CDR3 has 13 residues.

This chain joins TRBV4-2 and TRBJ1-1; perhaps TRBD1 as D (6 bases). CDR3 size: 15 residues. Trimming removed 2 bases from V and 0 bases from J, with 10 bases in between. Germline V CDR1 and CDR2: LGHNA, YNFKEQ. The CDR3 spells CASSQLTGLNTEAFF. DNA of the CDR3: TGTGCCAGCAGCCAACTAACAGGGTTGAACACTGAAGCTTTCTTT.

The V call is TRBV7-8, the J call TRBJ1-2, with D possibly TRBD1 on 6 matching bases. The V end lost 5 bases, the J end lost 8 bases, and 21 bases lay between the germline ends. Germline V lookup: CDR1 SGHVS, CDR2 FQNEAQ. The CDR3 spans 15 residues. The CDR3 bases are TGTGCCAGCAGCCCCGGTCCGGGCAGGGGAAAAGGCTACACCTTC. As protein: CASSPGPGRGKGYTF.